These 31 T cell receptor beta chains were sequenced from one sample in a study of T cell responses to AZD1222 COVID-19 vaccine. Profiling relied on immunoSEQ multiplex PCR, and the TCRdb table lists in-frame clones only, not all of them. The repertoire holds about 160,000 clones, with 88% as singletons. The sequences come from peripheral blood, collected 28 days after the second AZD1222 dose. Receptors originate from an adult who received the AZD1222 COVID-19 vaccine.

The J gene is TRBJ2-5, the V gene TRBV14; D possibly uses TRBD1 or TRBD2 (6 bases each). Germline V gives CDR1 SGHDN, CDR2 FVKESK. CDR3 length: 14 residues. The V and J ends lost 4 bases and 9 bases respectively, with 18 bases between them. In DNA, the CDR3 is TGTGCCAGCAGCCCCTTCGCCGAGGGGGGATCCCAGTACTTC. This translates into CASSPFAEGGSQYF.

This chain connects TRBV6-6 to TRBJ2-7, with D perhaps matching TRBD1 (5 bases). Trimming pared 3 bases from V and 2 bases from J, leaving 14 bases between. CDR1 is MNHNY, CDR2 SVGAGI, per germline (reference sequence). The CDR3 spans 15 residues. The CDR3 sequence is CASSYLGQGPYEQYF. The CDR3 DNA reads TGTGCCAGCAGTTATCTGGGCCAGGGTCCCTACGAGCAGTACTTC.

This chain links TRBV27 with TRBJ2-7; 8 bases agree with TRBD2. This CDR3 region has 15 residues. Germline CDR1 is MNHEY and CDR2 is SMNVEV (reference sequence). V lost 5 bases, J lost 1 base, and 7 bases stayed unmatched. The DNA of the CDR3 is TGTGCCAGCAGTCCGGGGGGGCCAGGGTCCTACGAGCAGTACTTC. It codes for CASSPGGPGSYEQYF.

J is TRBJ1-3 and V is TRBV5-1; D not certain. This CDR3 has 15 amino acids. V gave up 0 bases and J gave up 4 bases, with 11 bases separating them. CDR1 is SGHRS and CDR2 is YFSETQ in the germline V gene. Here the CDR3 DNA reads TGCGCCAGCAGCTTGGACCTGGGGTCCGGAAACACCATATATTTT. The encoded protein is CASSLDLGSGNTIYF.

This chain links TRBV2 with TRBJ1-5; the D gene is possibly TRBD1 (6 bases). Trimming removed 5 bases from V and 7 bases from J, with 24 bases in between. Per the germline V gene, CDR1 is SNHLY and CDR2 is FYNNEI. This CDR3 comprises 17 residues. The CDR3 DNA sequence: TGTGCCAGCAGTTCAGATGGAGTGGGACACCAGTCGCAGCCCCAGCATTTT. Amino acid sequence: CASSSDGVGHQSQPQHF. Using reference TRBV2 and TRBJ1-5 for the parts outside the CDR3, the full variable domain is EPEVTQTPSHQVTQMGQEVILRCVPISNHLYFYWYRQILGQKVEFLVSFYNNEISEKSEIFDDQFSVERPDGSNFTLKIRSTKLEDSAMYFCASSSDGVGHQSQPQHFGDGTRLSIL.

The rearrangement joins TRBV6-2 or TRBV6-3 to TRBJ2-1, with D perhaps matching TRBD2 (5 bases). Germline lookup yields CDR1 MNHEY and CDR2 SVGEGT. V lost 5 bases and J 6 bases, leaving 23 bases between the germline ends. The CDR3 consists of 17 residues. The CDR3 sequence: CASSPILALREGNEQFF. In DNA, the CDR3 is TGTGCCAGCAGTCCCATTCTAGCTCTTCGTGAGGGCAATGAGCAGTTCTTC.

Only a few counts were recorded for this clone. V usage is TRBV18 and J usage is TRBJ2-3; 12 bases are shared with TRBD2. From germline, CDR1 is KGHSH and CDR2 LQKENI. The ends lost 8 bases at V and 6 bases at J; junction bases unmatched: 6. This CDR3 contains 14 residues. The CDR3 sequence: CASQLAGGSDTQYF. CDR3 nucleotide sequence: TGTGCCAGCCAACTAGCGGGGGGATCGGATACGCAGTATTTT. The complete variable domain, with remaining parts taken from reference TRBV18 and TRBJ2-3, reads NAGVMQNPRHLVRRRGQEARLRCSPMKGHSHVYWYRQLPEEGLKFMVYLQKENIIDESGMPKERFSAEFPKEGPSILRIQQVVRGDSAAYFCASQLAGGSDTQYFGPGTRLTVL.

The CDR3 spells CSASTQGSNQPQHF. For the CDR3, the DNA is TGCAGTGCTAGTACACAGGGGAGCAATCAGCCCCAGCATTTT. This chain uses TRBV20-1 with TRBJ1-5, with 7 bases that match TRBD1. Germline CDR1 and CDR2: DFQATT and SNEGSKA (reference sequence). This CDR3 is built from 14 residues. Trimming removed 3 bases from V and 1 base from J; junction bases left unmatched: 3.

The chain recombines TRBV6-2 or TRBV6-3 with TRBJ1-1; weak D call: TRBD1 (6 bases). Germline V CDR1 and CDR2: MNHEY, SVGEGT. Trimming took off 2 bases at V and 3 bases at J, with 10 bases between the two ends. This CDR3 is 14 amino acids long. The CDR3 DNA follows: TGTGCCAGCAGTTACGTGAGGGGGTACACTGAAGCTTTCTTT. This translates into CASSYVRGYTEAFF.

This CDR3 reads CASSPYGTEAFF. The CDR3 DNA follows: TGCGCCAGCAGCCCGTATGGCACTGAAGCTTTCTTT. V is TRBV5-1 and J is TRBJ1-1; D ambiguous. There are 12 residues in the CDR3. V dropped 4 bases and J dropped 4 bases, with 8 bases sitting between them. CDR1 is SGHRS, CDR2 YFSETQ, per germline. Full variable domain (outside the CDR3, taken from reference TRBV5-1 and TRBJ1-1): KAGVTQTPRYLIKTRGQQVTLSCSPISGHRSVSWYQQTPGQGLQFLFEYFSETQRNKGNFPGRFSGRQFSNSRSEMNVSTLELGDSALYLCASSPYGTEAFFGQGTRLTVV.

The chain recombines TRBV5-4 with TRBJ2-1; D unresolved. Germline CDR1 SGHNT, CDR2 YYREEE (reference sequence). V was trimmed by 3 bases and J by 8 bases, leaving 15 bases between them. CDR3 length equals 14 residues. CDR3 sequence (DNA): TGTGCCAGCAGCTCCTGGACCGACCTCGATGAGCAGTTCTTC. Translation gives CASSSWTDLDEQFF. Supplemented by reference TRBV5-4 and TRBJ2-1, the full variable domain reads ETGVTQSPTHLIKTRGQQVTLRCSSQSGHNTVSWYQQALGQGPQFIFQYYREEENGRGNFPPRFSGLQFPNYSSELNVNALELDDSALYLCASSSWTDLDEQFFGPGTRLTVL.

This chain joins TRBV19 and TRBJ2-3; D is possibly TRBD1 or TRBD2 (5 bases each). This CDR3 spans 15 amino acids. Germline CDR1 and CDR2: LNHDA and SQIVND (reference sequence). The V and J ends lost 2 bases and 0 bases respectively, with 9 bases between them. CDR3 region: CASSIYEGSTDTQYF. The CDR3 DNA sequence: TGTGCCAGTAGTATATATGAGGGGAGCACAGATACGCAGTATTTT. Drawing the rest from reference TRBV19 and TRBJ2-3, the complete variable domain is DGGITQSPKYLFRKEGQNVTLSCEQNLNHDAMYWYRQDPGQGLRLIYYSQIVNDFQKGDIAEGYSVSREKKESFPLTVTSAQKNPTAFYLCASSIYEGSTDTQYFGPGTRLTVL.

This clone was found a few times. This rearrangement joins TRBV7-8 to TRBJ1-5; tentative D call: TRBD1 (6 bases). This CDR3 contains 13 residues. CDR1 is SGHVS and CDR2 is FQNEAQ in the germline V gene. The V gene lost 8 bases and the J gene lost 4 bases, with 12 bases spanning the gap. CDR3 in amino acids: CASSYRDNQPQHF. CDR3 nucleotides: TGTGCCAGCTCGTACAGGGATAATCAGCCCCAGCATTTT.

The chain links TRBV4-1 to TRBJ1-3; D gene uncertain. Germline V CDR1 and CDR2: MGHRA, YSYEKL. The V end lost 0 bases, the J end lost 0 bases, and 9 bases lay between the germline ends. The CDR3 loop spans 16 amino acids. In nucleotides, the CDR3 is TGCGCCAGCAGCCAAGAATTCGGGGACTCTGGAAACACCATATATTTT. Translation: CASSQEFGDSGNTIYF.

The gene calls are TRBV7-9 and TRBJ2-5, with D unclear. The CDR3 loop spans 17 amino acids. The germline V gene has CDR1 SEHNR and CDR2 FQNEAQ (reference sequence). Trimming shortened V by 5 bases and J by 2 bases, and 21 bases separated the two germline ends. The CDR3 DNA is TGTGCCAGCAGCCCACCTAAGGTGGGCAGAATACAAGAGACCCAGTACTTC. Translated, it gives CASSPPKVGRIQETQYF.

This clone was found once. The V gene is TRBV4-1, the J gene TRBJ1-1, with a weak D call TRBD1 (5 bases). This CDR3 spans 14 amino acids. Germline CDR1 and CDR2: MGHRA and YSYEKL. V lost 0 bases and J lost 8, with 13 bases in between. This chain's CDR3 is CASSQERGSLEAFF. The CDR3 region has the DNA TGCGCCAGCAGCCAAGAAAGGGGATCATTGGAAGCTTTCTTT.

V and J are TRBV19 and TRBJ1-1, with D hard to call. The CDR3 length is 14 residues. Per germline, CDR1 LNHDA and CDR2 SQIVND (reference sequence). Trimming took 8 bases from V and 2 from J, leaving 15 bases between them. The chain's CDR3 is CASSAGMSNTEAFF. CDR3 in DNA: TGTGCCAGTTCAGCCGGGATGTCTAACACTGAAGCTTTCTTT.

Turning to this clone: No DNA is shown, since the ends of the CDR3 on it are uncertain; the CDR3 is the one TCRdb lists. The gene calls are TRBV6-1 and TRBJ2-4; the listed D gene, TRBD2, was not tested against the DNA. The CDR3 is made up of 15 amino acids, end residues included. Germline loops: CDR1 MNHNS, CDR2 SASEGT. Here the CDR3 reads CASSEAADFRGIQYF.

CDR3 protein: CASSPEGYGYTF. In DNA, the CDR3 is TGTGCCAGCAGCCCGGAAGGCTATGGCTACACCTTC. This chain uses TRBV11-2 with TRBJ1-2, with D unresolved. Germline V gene data show CDR1 as SGHAT and CDR2 as FQNNGV. The CDR3 runs 12 residues. Trimming cost V 5 bases and J 4 bases, with 8 bases left between them.

J is TRBJ1-2 and V is TRBV12-3 or TRBV12-4; D unclear. V gave up 5 bases and J gave up 2 bases, with 3 bases separating them. The CDR3 consists of 11 residues. CDR3 in DNA: TGTGCCAGCAGTAGAAACTATGGCTACACCTTC. Protein sequence: CASSRNYGYTF.

The CDR3 DNA reads as TGTGCCAGCGGACCCCTGGGGGTCGGCTACACCTTC. Protein product: CASGPLGVGYTF. V and J are TRBV27 and TRBJ1-2; possibly TRBD1 for D (5 bases). Germline V gene data show CDR1 as MNHEY and CDR2 as SMNVEV (reference sequence). The CDR3 is made up of 12 amino acids. With 8 bases removed from V and 8 bases from J, the gap between germline ends came to 15 bases.

The chain is built from TRBV9 and TRBJ1-1; TRBD1 matches at 7 bases. CDR1 SGDLS and CDR2 YYNGEE come from the germline V gene. Trimming removed 0 bases from V and 3 bases from J; junction bases left unmatched: 5. The CDR3 is 15 amino acids. CDR3 residues: CASSVAEGAYTEAFF. Written as DNA, the CDR3 is TGTGCCAGCAGCGTAGCGGAGGGGGCGTACACTGAAGCTTTCTTT.

The chain couples TRBV30 to TRBJ1-5; 9 nucleotides agree with TRBD1. Trimming at V came to 0 bases and at J to 5 bases, leaving 5 bases not matched to a gene. Germline V CDR1 and CDR2: GTSNPN, SVGIG (reference sequence). The CDR3 loop spans 15 amino acids. The CDR3 DNA sequence: TGTGCCTGGAGTGTAGGACAGGGGTACGATCAGCCCCAGCATTTT. As protein: CAWSVGQGYDQPQHF.

By share, this clone counts as medium-sized. This chain uses TRBV28 with TRBJ2-7; a possible D gene is TRBD2 (5 bases). The germline CDR1 and CDR2 sequences are MDHEN and SYDVKM. V lost 3 bases and J lost 6, with 18 bases in between. The CDR3 consists of 15 residues. CDR3 protein: CASSLPEGTLAEQYF. The CDR3 coding sequence is TGTGCCAGCAGTTTGCCCGAGGGAACCCTCGCCGAGCAGTACTTC. Using reference TRBV28 and TRBJ2-7 for the parts outside the CDR3, the full variable domain is DVKVTQSSRYLVKRTGEKVFLECVQDMDHENMFWYRQDPGLGLRLIYFSYDVKMKEKGDIPEGYSVSREKKERFSLILESASTNQTSMYLCASSLPEGTLAEQYFGPGTRLTVT.

The rearrangement uses TRBV27 and TRBJ2-3; 10 positions match TRBD1. V was clipped by 5 bases and J by 5 bases; unmatched bases: 10. The CDR3 runs to 16 residues. Germline V lookup: CDR1 MNHEY, CDR2 SMNVEV (reference sequence). The CDR3 reads CASSVTGTGVVDTQYF. Here the CDR3 DNA reads TGTGCCAGCAGTGTCACCGGGACAGGGGTTGTAGATACGCAGTATTTT.

V is TRBV6-2 or TRBV6-3 and J is TRBJ1-2; D is unresolved. With 6 bases removed from V and 4 bases from J, the gap between germline ends came to 15 bases. CDR1 MNHEY and CDR2 SVGEGT come from the germline V gene. CDR3 length equals 14 residues. CDR3 bases: TGTGCCAGCAGCCCGCGCGGAGTGATCTATGGCTACACCTTC. Its protein is CASSPRGVIYGYTF.

The table lists this clone with a count of one. This same CDR3 is encoded by further DNA sequences in the sample. The chain joins TRBV3-1 (or the pseudogene TRBV3-2) to TRBJ1-1; the D is unclear. The CDR3 has 13 amino acids. The germline V gene has CDR1 LGHDT and CDR2 YNNKEL (reference sequence). V was cut by 1 base and J by 0 bases, with 3 bases left in between. Here the CDR3 reads CASSQGMNTEAFF. The CDR3 nucleotides read TGTGCCAGCAGCCAAGGGATGAACACTGAAGCTTTCTTT.

The chain employs TRBV7-9 and TRBJ2-1; 9 bases are shared with TRBD1. The CDR3 sequence is 16 residues long. V was pared by 5 bases and J by 6 bases, with 11 bases of the junction left unmatched. The V gene's germline CDR1 is SEHNR and CDR2 FQNEAQ (reference sequence). The CDR3 here is CASSPTEGQGRNEQFF. CDR3 nucleotide sequence: TGTGCCAGCAGCCCTACCGAAGGACAGGGGCGCAATGAGCAGTTCTTC.

This chain's CDR3 is CASSPGQGAYNEQFF. The CDR3, as DNA: TGTGCCAGCAGTCCCGGACAGGGGGCCTACAATGAGCAGTTCTTC. The rearrangement links TRBV6-6 to TRBJ2-1; TRBD1 matches at 10 bases. The germline CDR1 and CDR2 sequences are MNHNY and SVGAGI (reference sequence). The CDR3 length is 15 residues. The V segment lost 5 bases and the J segment 2 bases; nucleotides outside the gene matches: 3.

This clone was detected a few times. The chain uses TRBV4-2 and TRBJ2-2; D unresolved. V lost 0 bases, J lost 5 bases, and 13 bases lay in between. There are 16 residues in the CDR3. In germline, CDR1 is LGHNA, CDR2 YNFKEQ. The CDR3 loop is CASSQDETPFTGELFF. The CDR3 nucleotides read TGTGCCAGCAGCCAAGACGAAACCCCCTTTACCGGGGAGCTGTTTTTT.

This chain joins TRBV27 and TRBJ2-7; 8 bases map to TRBD2. V shed 2 bases and J 0 bases; nucleotides not matched to a gene: 3. CDR1 is MNHEY, CDR2 SMNVEV, per germline (reference sequence). The length of the CDR3 is 15 residues. CDR3 protein: CASSLGGGPSYEQYF. The CDR3 DNA reads TGTGCCAGCAGTTTAGGCGGGGGGCCCTCCTACGAGCAGTACTTC.